This T cell receptor beta chain derives from a study of CD8 T cells in Susac syndrome. This CDR3 spans 19 amino acids. Germline values: CDR1 SGHVS, CDR2 FQNEAQ. V lost 2 bases, J lost 0 bases, and 9 bases stayed unmatched. A quantity of about 0.5 to 1 ug RNA underwent reverse transcription using random hexamers. By means of immunoSEQ multiplex PCR, TCR beta CDR3 spanning 54 Vbeta and 13 Jbeta underwent amplification. Each CDR3 protein gets one entry after TCRdb re-called the immunoSEQ multiplex PCR reads with MiXCR. The repertoire consists of fewer than 80,000 distinct CDR3 sequences, with around 93% occurring once and the leading ten covering 0.24%. Through negative isolation, CD4+ and CD8+ T cells were obtained, while TEMRA cells were enriched using FACS.

The sequenced material came from CD8+ T cells from PBMCs. J is TRBJ2-3 and V is TRBV7-8; 12 bases align to TRBD2. The TCR was taken from a human donor in good health. The CDR3 protein is CASSLPWTSGESSTDTQYF. The CDR3 bases are TGTGCCAGCAGCTTACCCTGGACTAGCGGGGAGTCTAGCACAGATACGCAGTATTTT.